The following is a T cell receptor beta chain sequence with its context. Its antigen target is currently unknown. Per-base qualities were not stored, and no clone one base away is much larger. This specimen belongs to a study of T cell repertoires in cytomegalovirus infection (dated by TCRdb to about 2019). Regarding the research as a whole: The HLA type of each donor mattered for the analysis, because public TCR beta signatures pointed to carriage of CMV infection along with the matching HLA type. On the study overall, not on this receptor specifically: The ex vivo response was dominated by HLA-C-restricted CMV-specific TCR beta clonotypes, which also provided the single most frequent clonotype in two of eight donors. Carriers of CMV infection plus the relevant HLA type were discriminated by the cumulative frequency of public TCR beta family members in the study cohort and in an independent roughly 400-donor cohort.

The CDR3 runs 16 amino acids, cysteine and phenylalanine included. The DNA shown is the 48-base CDR3, in frame from base 1. The germline V and J ends show losses of 5 bases and 5 bases respectively, and no gene match explains 6 bases of the junction. CDR1 and CDR2, looked up from the germline V gene (reference sequence), are SGHAT and FQDESV. Sequencing used an Illumina HiSeq 1500. TCRdb reran the public reads through fastp at Q25 and MiXCR, keeping productive beta chains. Every entry covers one CDR3 protein and lists the most common genes and DNA from its rows. The sample records about 490,000 distinct CDR3 sequences, 10% to 12% of which are singletons. The top ten clonotypes cover roughly 10% of the sample.

Recombination linked TRBV11-1 to TRBJ2-2, with 12 junctional bases fitting TRBD2. The TCR sequence derives from a human donor in good health (CMV status not recorded). Some clones in this sample may be carry-over from other donors' samples. The sample taken for sequencing was PBMCs. The DNA is TGTGCCAGCAGCCCGAGACTAGCGGGAGTAACCGGGGAGCTGTTTTTT. Its translation reads: CASSPRLAGVTGELFF.